The next 14 T cell receptor beta chains were all read from a single sample in a study of cytomegalovirus exposure and HLA in healthy donors (dated by TCRdb to 2015 to 2018). The protocol used for the library was the immunoSEQ multiplex PCR assay. The multiplex PCR relied on a mix of 60 forward primers for TCR Vbeta segments and 13 reverse primers for TCR Jbeta segments. The clones in this table, taken by TCRdb from immuneACCESS, are in-frame only. Not every clone is retained; where verified, under half of the shortfall comes from an unresolved V gene, and the cause of the rest is unknown. This sample comprises around 120,000 clones, approximately 15% of them detected only once. Under 2.5% of the sample is in the top ten clones. The sample was PBMCs. The receptors shown here come from a woman in her late teens or twenties in good health and CMV-seronegative.

V is TRBV9 and J is TRBJ2-1, with 12 positions matching TRBD1. V was clipped by 0 bases and J by 2 bases; unmatched bases: 3. CDR3 length: 17 residues. CDR1 SGDLS and CDR2 YYNGEE come from the germline V gene. The CDR3 nucleotides are TGTGCCAGCAGCGTAGAGGGACAGGGGGCAACCTACAATGAGCAGTTCTTC. Amino acids: CASSVEGQGATYNEQFF.

This clone turned up a few times. The chain has TRBV28 and TRBJ2-5, with no clear D. V lost 0 bases and J 6 bases, leaving 11 bases between the germline ends. This CDR3 spans 14 amino acids. Germline values: CDR1 MDHEN, CDR2 SYDVKM. The CDR3 here is CASSLWGARKTQYF. The CDR3 bases are TGTGCCAGCAGTTTATGGGGCGCAAGGAAGACCCAGTACTTC.

The chain couples TRBV30 to TRBJ2-2, with no clear D. The CDR3 runs to 16 residues. Germline CDR1 GTSNPN, CDR2 SVGIG (reference sequence). V was trimmed by 0 bases and J by 3 bases, leaving 14 bases between them. The CDR3 DNA follows: TGTGCCTGGAGTGTACGGGTGGGTTGGGACACCGGGGAGCTGTTTTTT. This sequence encodes CAWSVRVGWDTGELFF. Filled out from reference TRBV30 and TRBJ2-2, the complete variable domain reads SQTIHQWPATLVQPVGSPLSLECTVEGTSNPNLYWYRQAAGRGLQLLFYSVGIGQISSEVPQNLSASRPQDRQFILSSKKLLLSDSGFYLCAWSVRVGWDTGELFFGEGSRLTVL.

This clone was recorded a few times. The genes are TRBV27 and TRBJ2-7; 8 bases agree with TRBD2. Germline V gene data show CDR1 as MNHEY and CDR2 as SMNVEV (reference sequence). V shed 7 bases and J 5 bases; nucleotides not matched to a gene: 13. CDR3 length: 15 residues. The CDR3 spells CASKLTSGSTDEQYF. DNA of the CDR3: TGTGCCAGCAAACTAACCAGCGGGAGTACCGACGAGCAGTACTTC.

The chain recombines TRBV6-1 with TRBJ1-1; no clear D gene. Germline CDR1 and CDR2: MNHNS and SASEGT. This CDR3 has 13 residues. With 3 bases removed from V and 3 bases from J, the gap between germline ends came to 8 bases. The CDR3 sequence is CASSERRDTEAFF. CDR3 bases: TGTGCCAGCAGTGAGCGACGGGACACTGAAGCTTTCTTT.

The rearrangement uses TRBV28 and TRBJ2-1, with a possible D match to TRBD2 (6 bases). Germline V gene sequence: CDR1 MDHEN, CDR2 SYDVKM. This CDR3 has 15 amino acids. The V and J ends lost 8 bases and 7 bases respectively, with 21 bases between them. CDR3 sequence (DNA): TGTGCCAGCTTAAGAACCGGGCGGGGTGGGAATGAGCAGTTCTTC. The encoded protein is CASLRTGRGGNEQFF. Full variable domain (rest looked up from reference TRBV28 and TRBJ2-1): DVKVTQSSRYLVKRTGEKVFLECVQDMDHENMFWYRQDPGLGLRLIYFSYDVKMKEKGDIPEGYSVSREKKERFSLILESASTNQTSMYLCASLRTGRGGNEQFFGPGTRLTVL.

This chain links TRBV5-1 with TRBJ2-5, with 7 bases lining up with TRBD1. Germline lookup yields CDR1 SGHRS and CDR2 YFSETQ. The CDR3 covers 15 residues. With 1 base clipped from V and 5 bases from J, the junction kept 8 bases outside the gene matches. This CDR3 is CASSLRGLGSETQYF. As DNA, the CDR3 is TGCGCCAGCAGCTTGAGGGGGCTGGGTAGCGAGACCCAGTACTTC. Full variable domain (rest looked up from reference TRBV5-1 and TRBJ2-5): KAGVTQTPRYLIKTRGQQVTLSCSPISGHRSVSWYQQTPGQGLQFLFEYFSETQRNKGNFPGRFSGRQFSNSRSEMNVSTLELGDSALYLCASSLRGLGSETQYFGPGTRLLVL.

There are a few counts of this clone. CDR3 sequence reads: CASSGGWTEAFF. CDR3 DNA sequence: TGTGCCAGCAGTGGGGGGTGGACTGAAGCTTTCTTT. J is TRBJ1-1 and V is TRBV6-5, with D possibly matching TRBD1 (5 bases). This CDR3 region has 12 residues. The V gene lost 5 bases and the J gene lost 5 bases, with 9 bases spanning the gap. Germline CDR1 is MNHEY and CDR2 is SVGAGI.

V and J are TRBV6-5 and TRBJ2-1, with a possible D match to TRBD2 (5 bases). This CDR3 comprises 15 residues. CDR1 and CDR2 from the germline V gene are MNHEY and SVGAGI. The V gene lost 6 bases and the J gene lost 2 bases, with 14 bases spanning the gap. In nucleotides, the CDR3 is TGTGCCAGCAGAACCGGGGTTTGGACCTACAATGAGCAGTTCTTC. Translated: CASRTGVWTYNEQFF.

This chain connects TRBV12-5 to TRBJ1-1; D perhaps matches TRBD1 (5 bases). The V and J ends lost 0 bases and 4 bases respectively, with 15 bases between them. The CDR3 runs to 16 residues. In germline, CDR1 is LGHNT, CDR2 FRNRAP. Here the CDR3 reads CASGLVTGGFVTEAFF. For the CDR3, the DNA is TGTGCTAGTGGTTTGGTAACCGGGGGGTTTGTCACTGAAGCTTTCTTT.

The chain joins TRBV9 to TRBJ2-3, with TRBD2 identical over 8 bases. Germline V gives CDR1 SGDLS, CDR2 YYNGEE. The CDR3 sequence is 16 residues long. J lost 1 base, V lost 0 bases, and 4 bases had no gene match. CDR3 loop: CASSVDLAGRTDTQYF. The CDR3 nucleotides read TGTGCCAGCAGCGTAGATCTAGCGGGTCGCACAGATACGCAGTATTTT.

CDR3 sequence: CASSDSGGGGTDTQYF. CDR3 nucleotides: TGTGCCAGCAGTGACTCTGGCGGGGGGGGCACAGATACGCAGTATTTT. The gene calls are TRBV6-4 and TRBJ2-3, with 9 bases identical to TRBD2. Looked up from germline, CDR1 is MRHNA and CDR2 is SNTAGT. The CDR3 spans 16 residues. The V segment lost 0 bases and the J segment 1 base; nucleotides outside the gene matches: 2.

This clone was seen only a few times. The gene calls are TRBV28 and TRBJ1-1; no reliable D call. V lost 3 bases and J 6 bases, leaving 14 bases between the germline ends. The CDR3 is 14 amino acids. Germline V gene lookup returns CDR1 MDHEN and CDR2 SYDVKM. CDR3 sequence (DNA): TGTGCCAGCAGTTTGGCGCGGGCAGACTCTGAAGCTTTCTTT. It translates to CASSLARADSEAFF. Drawing the rest from reference TRBV28 and TRBJ1-1, the complete variable domain is DVKVTQSSRYLVKRTGEKVFLECVQDMDHENMFWYRQDPGLGLRLIYFSYDVKMKEKGDIPEGYSVSREKKERFSLILESASTNQTSMYLCASSLARADSEAFFGQGTRLTVV.

This clone was picked up a small number of times. The V gene is TRBV2, the J gene TRBJ2-7, with 9 nucleotides matching TRBD1. The V and J ends lost 6 bases and 13 bases, in that order; junction bases with no gene match: 10. CDR3 length: 12 amino acids. The germline V gene encodes CDR1 SNHLY and CDR2 FYNNEI. CDR3 amino acids: CASSEDRGLRYF. In DNA, the CDR3 is TGTGCCAGCAGCGAGGACAGGGGTCTTAGATACTTC.